This is a list of T cell receptor beta chains from one sample in a study of blood T cell repertoires in COVID-19. Sequencing was performed with immunoSEQ multiplex PCR; in TCRdb, only in-frame clones are kept and a portion is missing. The table has 300,000 to 400,000 clones, roughly 86% seen once. Sequencing input: peripheral blood. The source of these receptors is a man younger than 40 with COVID-19, enrolled during active disease. CDR3s include the opening cysteine and the closing phenylalanine or tryptophan. A D gene is named only where the DNA matches it firmly. The size field is filled for only some rows; it gives once, few, many or a size class.

>.|TRBV24-1|TRBJ2-3|.
TGTGCCACCAGTGATCGGACTGCCGGGACGCAGTATTTT
CATSDRTAGTQYF
>.|TRBV4-3|TRBJ2-7|.
TGCGCCAGCAGCCAAGAGGGGGACACCACCTACGAGCAGTACTTC
CASSQEGDTTYEQYF
>.|TRBV6-5|TRBJ2-2|.
TGTGCCAGCAGCAAGGACAGTCGCACCACCGGGGAGCTGTTTTTT
CASSKDSRTTGELFF
>TRBD1|TRBV29-1|TRBJ1-2|once
TGCAGCGTTTCCTGGGACAGGGGTCCCTATGGCTACACCTTC
CSVSWDRGPYGYTF
>.|TRBV4-1|TRBJ1-2|.
TGCGCCAGCAGCGAGGACACGTACTTCTATGGCTACACCTTC
CASSEDTYFYGYTF
>TRBD1|TRBV5-1|TRBJ2-3|.
TGCGCCAGCAACATCGACAGGGTGCAATCGAGAACGCAGTATTTT
CASNIDRVQSRTQYF
>.|TRBV6-5|TRBJ2-3|.
TGTGCCAGCAGTTACTCCAGGCCACAAGATACGCAGTATTTT
CASSYSRPQDTQYF
>TRBD2|TRBV24-1|TRBJ2-5|.
TGTGCCACCAGTGATGGGGCTCGGGGAGGGTACCAAGAGACCCAGTACTTC
CATSDGARGGYQETQYF
>.|TRBV7-3|TRBJ2-5|once
TGTGCCAGCAGCTTAATGGGAGGGGGAGAGACCCAGTACTTC
CASSLMGGGETQYF
>.|TRBV27|TRBJ2-3|.
TGTGCCAGCAGTTCTAGGATTAGCACAGATACGCAGTATTTT
CASSSRISTDTQYF
>.|TRBV7-9|TRBJ2-1|.
TGTGCCAGCAGCTTAGCCCGACTAACCTACAATGAGCAGTTCTTC
CASSLARLTYNEQFF
>.|TRBV7-9|TRBJ2-2|.
TGTGCCAGCAGCTTAGGGGCCGGTAGGATGGGGGAGCTGTTTTTT
CASSLGAGRMGELFF
>.|TRBV4-1|TRBJ1-6|.
TGCGCCAGCAGCCAAGGGCCGGGACTCGGGAGGTCACCCCTCCACTTT
CASSQGPGLGRSPLHF
>.|TRBV29-1|TRBJ1-2|once
TGCAGCGTTGGGTTCCAGTCCGACTATGGCTACACCTTC
CSVGFQSDYGYTF
>.|TRBV25-1|TRBJ1-1|.
TGTGCCAGCAGTGAATCGGGTAGGTTTGTGAACACTGAAGCTTTCTTT
CASSESGRFVNTEAFF
>TRBD2|TRBV10-3|TRBJ2-7|.
TGTGCCATCAGGGGGACTAGCGAACCCTACGAGCAGTACTTC
CAIRGTSEPYEQYF
>TRBD2|TRBV4-3|TRBJ2-5|.
TGCGCCAGCAGCCAAGAGGCGGGGGGCACCGTGACCCAGTACTTC
CASSQEAGGTVTQYF
>.|TRBV27|TRBJ2-3|once
TGTGCCAGCAGTCACAGAGATTACACAGATACGCAGTATTTT
CASSHRDYTDTQYF
>.|TRBV21-1|TRBJ1-4|.
TGTGCCAGCTCCCTACCCGGGACAGGGAGTTTCGGGGCTAATGAAAAACTGTTTTTT
CASSLPGTGSFGANEKLFF
>TRBD1|TRBV3-1/TRBV3-2|TRBJ1-2|.
TGTGCCAGCAGCCAAGACGACAGGGTATTTAACTATGGCTACACCTTC
CASSQDDRVFNYGYTF
>.|TRBV6-5|TRBJ2-5|once
TGTGCCAGCAGTTTACAGGGTTTGGAGACCCAGTACTTC
CASSLQGLETQYF
>TRBD1|TRBV27|TRBJ1-4|.
TGTGCCAGCAGTTCCCTCAGGACAGGTGAAAAACTGTTTTTT
CASSSLRTGEKLFF
>.|TRBV6-5|TRBJ1-1|.
TGTGCCAGCAGTTACTCGAGGAGGGTGAACACTGAAGCTTTCTTT
CASSYSRRVNTEAFF
>.|TRBV19|TRBJ1-5|few
TGTGCCAGTAGTACGCCGTGGGGGGGGCGCAATCAGCCCCAGCATTTT
CASSTPWGGRNQPQHF
>TRBD2|TRBV28|TRBJ2-7|.
TGTGCCAGCAGTTTAGACGGGAGGTACGAGCAGTACTTC
CASSLDGRYEQYF
>.|TRBV15|TRBJ1-3|.
TGTGCCACCAGCAGGGTCGCGGATCCTGGAAACACCATATATTTT
CATSRVADPGNTIYF
>TRBD1|TRBV7-9|TRBJ2-1|.
TGTGCCATGACAGGGCCCTACAATGAGCAGTTCTTC
CAMTGPYNEQFF
>TRBD2|TRBV3-1/TRBV3-2|TRBJ2-7|.
TGTGCCAGCAGTCCTTATGGACTAGCGGGGTACGAGCAGTACTTC
CASSPYGLAGYEQYF
>.|TRBV19|TRBJ1-6|.
TGTGCCAGTAACCCACAGGGAAGGCCCTATAATTCACCCCTCCACTTT
CASNPQGRPYNSPLHF
>.|TRBV18|TRBJ2-7|.
TGTGCCAGCTCACCACCGGCAGGTGCAGCCTACGAGCAGTACTTC
CASSPPAGAAYEQYF
>.|TRBV11-3|TRBJ2-3|.
TGTGCCAGCAGCCCGAGTAGCAAAGATACGCAGTATTTT
CASSPSSKDTQYF
>TRBD1|TRBV7-3|TRBJ2-7|.
TGTGCCAGCAGCTTGGGGGACAGGCTCTACGAGCAGTACTTC
CASSLGDRLYEQYF
>TRBD1|TRBV19|TRBJ2-7|once
TGTGCCAGTAGTGGGCCTTCAGGGGGAAGCTCCTACGAGCAGTACTTC
CASSGPSGGSSYEQYF
>TRBD1|TRBV19|TRBJ1-2|.
TGTGCCAGCGATCGTGGGACAGGGGGCCGGGGCTATGGCTACACCTTC
CASDRGTGGRGYGYTF
>.|TRBV4-3|TRBJ2-3|.
TGCGCCAGCAGCCAAGATGGGCTCCTGGGAGCAGATACGCAGTATTTT
CASSQDGLLGADTQYF
>.|TRBV7-2|TRBJ1-2|.
TGTGCCAGCAGCTCCCGACGGGAGGCTGGCTACACCTTC
CASSSRREAGYTF
>TRBD1|TRBV7-3|TRBJ2-1|.
TGTGCCAGCAGCCCGCAGGGGGCGCATGAGCAGTTCTTC
CASSPQGAHEQFF
>.|TRBV7-3|TRBJ1-6|.
TGTGCCAGCAGCTTTCAGGGCCATAATTCACCCCTCCACTTT
CASSFQGHNSPLHF
>TRBD2|TRBV24-1|TRBJ2-7|.
TGTGCCACCAGTACGACGGGGACTAGAGGCTACGAGCAGTACTTC
CATSTTGTRGYEQYF
>.|TRBV4-3|TRBJ2-2|.
TGCGCCAGCAGCCAAGAATGGCTTAACACCGGGGAGCTGTTTTTT
CASSQEWLNTGELFF
>TRBD1|TRBV5-1|TRBJ1-4|.
TGCGCCAGCAGTAAAGACAGGGAGGAGGAAAAACTGTTTTTT
CASSKDREEEKLFF
>.|TRBV5-1|TRBJ2-7|once
TGCGCCAGCAGCTTGACTGACTCCTACGAGCAGTACTTC
CASSLTDSYEQYF
>TRBD1|TRBV5-1|TRBJ1-5|once
TGCGCCAGCAGCTCGAAGGGACAGCCTAACCTAGTGATCAGCCCCCAGCATTTT
CASSSKGQPNLVISPQHF
>.|TRBV7-9|TRBJ1-4|few
TGTGCCAGCAGCTCGACAGGACCCTCCGAAAAACTGTTTTTT
CASSSTGPSEKLFF
>TRBD1|TRBV7-2|TRBJ1-6|.
TGTGCCAGCAGTCCAGGGGGCCCTACCCTCCACTTT
CASSPGGPTLHF
>.|TRBV5-1|TRBJ2-1|.
TGCGCCAGCAGCCCTGTTTCCGGGAACTCCTACAATGAGCAGTTCTTC
CASSPVSGNSYNEQFF
>TRBD1|TRBV5-1|TRBJ2-7|.
TGCGCCAGCAGCGCAACCGGGACAGGGGCCTACGAGCAGTACTTC
CASSATGTGAYEQYF
>.|TRBV5-5|TRBJ1-2|.
TGTGCCAGCAGTTCATACAGGAGAGCAAACTATGGCTACACCTTC
CASSSYRRANYGYTF
>TRBD1|TRBV25-1|TRBJ1-2|.
TGTGCCAGCAGTGTACTAACAGGGGGCTATGGCTACACCTTC
CASSVLTGGYGYTF
>TRBD2|TRBV9|TRBJ2-3|.
TGTGCCAGCAGCGTACCCGGGACTAGTGCGGCAGATACGCAGTATTTT
CASSVPGTSAADTQYF
>TRBD2|TRBV27|TRBJ2-1|.
TGTGCCAGCAGTTTACGGACTAGCTCCTACAATGAGCAGTTCTTC
CASSLRTSSYNEQFF
>.|TRBV3-1/TRBV3-2|TRBJ2-2|.
TGTGCCAGCAGCCAAGTTAACCCAGCGGCCACCGGGGAGCTGTTTTTT
CASSQVNPAATGELFF
>TRBD2|TRBV29-1|TRBJ2-5|.
TGCAGCGTTGATTTAACTAGCGGGGGGCCAGAGTTCCAAGAGACCCAGTACTTC
CSVDLTSGGPEFQETQYF
>.|TRBV12-3/TRBV12-4|TRBJ1-3|.
TGTGCCAGCAGCCCCAACTCTGGAAACACCATATATTTT
CASSPNSGNTIYF
>.|TRBV6-1|TRBJ1-6|.
TGTGCCAGCAGTGAATTAGGGGATTCACCCCTCCACTTT
CASSELGDSPLHF
>TRBD1|TRBV27|TRBJ1-5|.
TGTGCCAGCAGTTTAAGCTCGACAGGGTATAGCAATCAGCCCCAGCATTTT
CASSLSSTGYSNQPQHF
>TRBD2|TRBV18|TRBJ2-1|few
TGTGCCAGCTCGCCCGGACTAGCGCTGGATGAGCAGTTCTTC
CASSPGLALDEQFF
>.|TRBV27|TRBJ1-5|once
TGTGCCAGCTCTAATACAGGGCCCAATCAGCCCCAGCATTTT
CASSNTGPNQPQHF
>.|TRBV11-2|TRBJ1-2|.
TGTGCCAGCAGCTTAGGGGGCTTCAGTTCCTTGAACTATGGCTACACCTTC
CASSLGGFSSLNYGYTF
>TRBD2|TRBV10-3|TRBJ2-3|few
TGTGCCATCAAGGGGACTAGCGGGAGGGCAAGCACAGATACGCAGTATTTT
CAIKGTSGRASTDTQYF